The rows below give T cell receptor beta chains drawn from one sample of a study of read filtering for tumor transcriptome and immune sequencing. TCRdb ran MiXCR on the reads and lists one entry per CDR3 protein. The table includes around 130,000 distinct CDR3 sequences, about an eighth detected once. Sequencing input: a population of CD138-negative cells sorted from bone marrow. These TCRs come from a donor over 35 with multiple myeloma. Each CDR3 is given with its conserved first and last residue. The D gene is left open where the match is weak. Only some rows state a clone size, as once, few, many or a class for expanded clones.

D | J | size | V | length | DNA | CDR3
. | TRBJ2-1 | many | TRBV7-2 | 13 | TGTGCCAGCAGTACGCTTTCCTACAATGAGCAGTTCTTC | CASSTLSYNEQFF
. | TRBJ2-5 | many | TRBV20-1 | 13 | TGCAGTGCTAGTCGGGACAACCCAGAGACCCAGTACTTC | CSASRDNPETQYF
TRBD2 | TRBJ2-3 | many | TRBV9 | 16 | TGTGCCAGCAGCGCCGGACTAGCGGGAGAGGCAGATACGCAGTATTTT | CASSAGLAGEADTQYF
. | TRBJ2-6 | many | TRBV7-9 | 19 | TGTGCCAGCAGCCTCACCCGGGCCAGGGCCATCTCTGGGGCCAACGTCCTGACTTTC | CASSLTRARAISGANVLTF
TRBD1 | TRBJ2-1 | many | TRBV6-6 | 15 | TGTGCCAGCAGTTACAGCAGGGGGAGCGGCAATGAGCAGTTCTTC | CASSYSRGSGNEQFF
. | TRBJ2-5 | few | TRBV5-1 | 18 | TGCGCCAGCAGCTTGGCTGTCTTACGGGGACGGGCGGGGGAGACCCAGTACTTC | CASSLAVLRGRAGETQYF
. | TRBJ2-7 | many | TRBV5-1 | 14 | TGCGCCAGCAGGGAGGGGACAACTGACTACGAGCAGTACTTC | CASREGTTDYEQYF
. | TRBJ1-4 | many | TRBV7-9 | 14 | TGTGCCTACAGGGAAGGGGCAACTAATGAAAAACTGTTTTTT | CAYREGATNEKLFF
. | TRBJ2-1 | many | TRBV7-9 | 20 | TGTGCCAGCAGCCTCCCGCGAGGGACTCCGTCTCGGGTAACCTACAATGAGCAGTTCTTC | CASSLPRGTPSRVTYNEQFF
. | TRBJ2-7 | many | TRBV19 | 16 | TGTGCCAGTAGTAAGTCGGACCTGGGCGGGAACTACGAGCAGTACTTC | CASSKSDLGGNYEQYF
. | TRBJ2-5 | . | TRBV18 | 16 | TGTGCCAGCTCAGATGGGACCGGTGGAGGTCAAGAGACCCAGTACTTC | CASSDGTGGGQETQYF
. | TRBJ2-3 | few | TRBV18 | 17 | TGTGCCAGCTCCCCCAGGAGGGCATCCCTGGGGACAGATACGCAGTATTTT | CASSPRRASLGTDTQYF
. | TRBJ2-5 | . | TRBV24-1 | 15 | TGTGCCACCAGTGATGTACCGGGACGGCAAGAGACCCAGTACTTC | CATSDVPGRQETQYF
. | TRBJ1-5 | . | TRBV12-3/TRBV12-4 | 12 | TGTGCCAGCAGTTTCGGGCTTCGGCCCCAGCATTTT | CASSFGLRPQHF
. | TRBJ1-1 | many | TRBV11-1 | 14 | TGTGCCAGCAGCTACCGCGGGGGGAACACTGAAGCTTTCTTT | CASSYRGGNTEAFF
. | TRBJ2-7 | many | TRBV29-1 | 11 | TGCAGCGTTGAAAGGCAAAACGAGCAGTACTTC | CSVERQNEQYF
TRBD2 | TRBJ2-7 | many | TRBV29-1 | 13 | TGCAGCGTTGAAATCGGGAGGGCCGACGAGCAGTACTTC | CSVEIGRADEQYF
TRBD2 | TRBJ2-1 | many | TRBV7-2 | 16 | TGTGCCAGCAGCTGGAGTGGTGGGACTACCTACAATGAGCAGTTCTTC | CASSWSGGTTYNEQFF
TRBD2 | TRBJ2-1 | many | TRBV19 | 15 | TGTGCCAGTACCGACGGGACTAGCGGGAGTAATGAGCAGTTCTTC | CASTDGTSGSNEQFF
TRBD1 | TRBJ1-1 | many | TRBV28 | 16 | TGTGCCAGCAGTTGGGAACCACAGGGGGCCGGCACTGAAGCTTTCTTT | CASSWEPQGAGTEAFF
TRBD2 | TRBJ2-1 | many | TRBV14 | 16 | TGTGCCAGCAGCCACCGGACTAGCGGGAGGTACAATGAGCAGTTCTTC | CASSHRTSGRYNEQFF
TRBD1 | TRBJ1-4 | many | TRBV7-2 | 14 | TGTGCCAGCATAGGACAGGGGCTAAATGAAAAACTGTTTTTT | CASIGQGLNEKLFF
. | TRBJ1-2 | many | TRBV12-3/TRBV12-4 | 12 | TGTGCCAGCACCCGGACGGTAGGCGGCTACACCTTC | CASTRTVGGYTF
TRBD2 | TRBJ2-1 | many | TRBV12-3/TRBV12-4 | 15 | TGTGCCAGCAGGCGGGGGACTAGCGGGCACAATGAGCAGTTCTTC | CASRRGTSGHNEQFF
. | TRBJ2-5 | . | TRBV7-2 | 14 | TGTGCCAGCAGCTTAGTTCTAGCCAGGGCGACCCAGTACTTC | CASSLVLARATQYF
TRBD2 | TRBJ2-5 | many | TRBV20-1 | 15 | TGCAGTGCTAGAGAAGGGACTAGCGGTAAAGAGACCCAGTACTTC | CSAREGTSGKETQYF
. | TRBJ2-1 | . | TRBV2 | 15 | TGTGCCAGCAGGTTAGGGCAGAGCTCCTACAATGAGCAGTTCTTC | CASRLGQSSYNEQFF
TRBD2 | TRBJ2-7 | . | TRBV7-6 | 15 | TGTGCCAGCAGCGGAGCTAGCGGGAGTTTCAACGAGCAGTACTTC | CASSGASGSFNEQYF
TRBD2 | TRBJ2-1 | many | TRBV20-1 | 16 | TGCAGTGCTCAGGGAGCGGGGGGGCAGTCCTACAATGAGCAGTTCTTC | CSAQGAGGQSYNEQFF
. | TRBJ2-5 | many | TRBV7-2 | 17 | TGTGCCAGCAGCTCCTGGAGAAGCCGGGGCATTGACGAGACCCAGTACTTC | CASSSWRSRGIDETQYF
. | TRBJ1-3 | few | TRBV6-6 | 16 | TGTGCCAGCATTCCCTCCCGAGACCTCTCTGGAAACACCATATATTTT | CASIPSRDLSGNTIYF
. | TRBJ2-2 | many | TRBV10-3 | 14 | TGTGCCATCAGTGAGTCGAGTTACACCGGGGAGCTGTTTTTT | CAISESSYTGELFF
. | TRBJ1-1 | few | TRBV2 | 14 | TGTGCCAGCAGTGTTTGGACAGCAAACACTGAAGCTTTCTTT | CASSVWTANTEAFF
. | TRBJ2-2 | . | TRBV3-1 | 17 | TGTGCCAGCAGCCAAGAGGGGTACTGGCGGGAAACCGGGGAGCTGTTTTTT | CASSQEGYWRETGELFF
TRBD1 | TRBJ1-2 | many | TRBV29-1 | 14 | TGCAGCGTTTTTCCGGGACAGGGGATCTATGGCTACACCTTC | CSVFPGQGIYGYTF
. | TRBJ2-5 | many | TRBV7-2 | 16 | TGTGCCAGCAGGTGGAGGGGGGGACCCGGGCAAGAGACCCAGTACTTC | CASRWRGGPGQETQYF
. | TRBJ2-2 | . | TRBV5-1 | 15 | TGCGCCAGCAGCTTGGACGTTAGCGGCTCCGGGGAGCTGTTTTTT | CASSLDVSGSGELFF
TRBD2 | TRBJ2-5 | few | TRBV28 | 15 | TGTGCCAGCAGTTTAGGACTAGCGCTTCAAGAGACCCAGTACTTC | CASSLGLALQETQYF
TRBD2 | TRBJ2-1 | . | TRBV15 | 14 | TGTGCCACCAGCAGAGAAAGTAGCGGGGTCCCGCAGTTCTTC | CATSRESSGVPQFF
TRBD1 | TRBJ2-7 | . | TRBV3-1 | 15 | TGTGCCAGCAGCCGGGGACAGGGGGGACTCTACGAGCAGTACTTC | CASSRGQGGLYEQYF
TRBD1 | TRBJ1-2 | many | TRBV4-1 | 18 | TGCGCCAGCAGCCAGGGAAAACTCCCGGGACAGGACTTCTATGGCTACACCTTC | CASSQGKLPGQDFYGYTF
TRBD2 | TRBJ2-1 | many | TRBV20-1 | 15 | TGCAGTGCTAGTCGGGGACTAGAGCGGAACTATGAGCAGTTCTTC | CSASRGLERNYEQFF
. | TRBJ1-4 | many | TRBV20-1 | 13 | TGCAGTGCTAGAGACGGATCCAATGAAAAACTGTTTTTT | CSARDGSNEKLFF
. | TRBJ1-1 | many | TRBV30 | 13 | TGTGCCTGGGCCTTGAGGGGCACCGCTGAAGCTTTCTTT | CAWALRGTAEAFF
. | TRBJ1-5 | few | TRBV10-3 | 14 | TGTGCCATCAGTGAGGAAGTAGGAAATCAGCCCCAGCATTTT | CAISEEVGNQPQHF
. | TRBJ2-2 | many | TRBV28 | 14 | TGTGCCAACAGTTTACAGGGAGACACCGGGGAGCTGTTTTTT | CANSLQGDTGELFF
. | TRBJ2-5 | many | TRBV6-5 | 13 | TGTGCCAGCACAAGAGGGGTTCAGGAGACCCAGTACTTC | CASTRGVQETQYF
. | TRBJ1-1 | many | TRBV12-3/TRBV12-4 | 13 | TGTGCCAGCAGTTTAGCTGGGCGAGCTGAAGCTTTCTTT | CASSLAGRAEAFF
. | TRBJ2-5 | many | TRBV6-2/TRBV6-3 | 11 | TGTGCCACCACTAGCCTCGAGACCCAGTACTTC | CATTSLETQYF
. | TRBJ1-2 | many | TRBV10-2 | 12 | TGCGCCAGCAGTGTGGACCGGGGCGGCTACACCTTC | CASSVDRGGYTF
. | TRBJ2-3 | . | TRBV7-2 | 12 | TGTGCCAAAACAGGGACCACAGATACGCAGTATTTT | CAKTGTTDTQYF
. | TRBJ2-3 | few | TRBV18 | 13 | TGTGCCAGCTCACCTTCAAGCACAGATACGCAGTATTTT | CASSPSSTDTQYF
TRBD1 | TRBJ2-7 | few | TRBV7-2 | 12 | TGTGCCAGCAGCTTGTACAGGGGCGAGCAGTACTTC | CASSLYRGEQYF
. | TRBJ2-2 | many | TRBV6-6 | 13 | TGTGCCAGCAGTTACCCAGGGTCTAGCAAGTTGTTTTTT | CASSYPGSSKLFF
. | TRBJ1-6 | . | TRBV4-2 | 16 | TGTGCCAGCAGCCAAGGGGTGACAGTAAGGAATTCACCCCTCCACTTT | CASSQGVTVRNSPLHF
TRBD2 | TRBJ2-1 | . | TRBV7-3 | 16 | TGTGCCAGCAGCTTAAGTGCCGGGGGGGGAAGTAATGAGCAGTTCTTC | CASSLSAGGGSNEQFF
TRBD2 | TRBJ2-4 | . | TRBV2 | 20 | TGTGCCAGCAGTGAGGTCTCGGGGGTAGCGGGAGTACTAGCCAAAAACATTCAGTACTTC | CASSEVSGVAGVLAKNIQYF
. | TRBJ2-4 | many | TRBV5-1 | 16 | TGCGCCAGCAGCTTGGGGGGCTACCCAGCCAAAAACATTCAGTACTTC | CASSLGGYPAKNIQYF
TRBD2 | TRBJ2-1 | many | TRBV20-1 | 21 | TGCAGTGCTAGTCGCCTTTTGCCTAGCGGGAGTCTCTTGACGGCCTACAATGAGCAGTTCTTC | CSASRLLPSGSLLTAYNEQFF
. | TRBJ1-5 | . | TRBV19 | 15 | TGTGCCAGTAGTATTGGGGTTCAAGGCAATCAGCCCCAGCATTTT | CASSIGVQGNQPQHF